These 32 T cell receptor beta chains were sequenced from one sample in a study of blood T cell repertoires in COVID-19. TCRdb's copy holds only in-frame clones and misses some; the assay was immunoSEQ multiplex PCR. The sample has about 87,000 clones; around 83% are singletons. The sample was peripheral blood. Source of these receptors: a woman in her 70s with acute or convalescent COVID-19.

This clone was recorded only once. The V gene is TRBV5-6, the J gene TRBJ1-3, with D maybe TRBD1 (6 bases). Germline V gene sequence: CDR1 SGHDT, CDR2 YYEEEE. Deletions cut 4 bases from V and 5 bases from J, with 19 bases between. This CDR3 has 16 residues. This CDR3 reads CASSRRIQGVRNTIYF. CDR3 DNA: TGTGCCAGCAGCCGACGGATACAGGGCGTTAGAAACACCATATATTTT.

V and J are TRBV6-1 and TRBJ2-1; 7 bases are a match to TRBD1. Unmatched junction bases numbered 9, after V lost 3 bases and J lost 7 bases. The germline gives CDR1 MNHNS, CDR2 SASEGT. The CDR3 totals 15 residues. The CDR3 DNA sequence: TGTGCCAGCAGTGAGGCACAGGGGCCAAGGAATGAGCAGTTCTTC. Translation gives CASSEAQGPRNEQFF.

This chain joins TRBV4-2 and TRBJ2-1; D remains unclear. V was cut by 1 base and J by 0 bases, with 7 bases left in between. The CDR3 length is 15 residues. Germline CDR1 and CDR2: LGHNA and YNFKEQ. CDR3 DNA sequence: TGTGCCAGCAGCCAAGTTCAGTACTCCTACAATGAGCAGTTCTTC. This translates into CASSQVQYSYNEQFF.

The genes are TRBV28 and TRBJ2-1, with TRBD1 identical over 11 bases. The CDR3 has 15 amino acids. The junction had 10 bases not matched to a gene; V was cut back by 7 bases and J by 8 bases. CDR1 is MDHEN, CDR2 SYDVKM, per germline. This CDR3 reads CASISTGQGVHEQFF. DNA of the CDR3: TGTGCCAGCATTTCCACGGGACAGGGGGTCCATGAGCAGTTCTTC.

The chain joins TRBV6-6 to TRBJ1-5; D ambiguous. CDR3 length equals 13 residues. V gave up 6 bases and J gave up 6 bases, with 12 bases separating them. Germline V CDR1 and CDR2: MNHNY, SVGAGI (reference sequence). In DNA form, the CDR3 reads TGTGCCAGCAGATCAGGTGCCACTCAGCCCCAGCATTTT. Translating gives CASRSGATQPQHF.

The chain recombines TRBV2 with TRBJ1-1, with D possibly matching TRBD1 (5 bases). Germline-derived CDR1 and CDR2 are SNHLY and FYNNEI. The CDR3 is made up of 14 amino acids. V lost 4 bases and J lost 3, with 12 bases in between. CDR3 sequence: CASSVNRLDTEAFF. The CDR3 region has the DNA TGTGCCAGCAGTGTAAACAGGCTCGACACTGAAGCTTTCTTT.

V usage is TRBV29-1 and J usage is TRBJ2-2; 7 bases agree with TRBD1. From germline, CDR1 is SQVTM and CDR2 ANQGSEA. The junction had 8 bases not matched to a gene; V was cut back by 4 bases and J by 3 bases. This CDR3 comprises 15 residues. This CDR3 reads CSVGQGGADTGELFF. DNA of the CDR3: TGCAGCGTTGGACAAGGGGGCGCCGACACCGGGGAGCTGTTTTTT.

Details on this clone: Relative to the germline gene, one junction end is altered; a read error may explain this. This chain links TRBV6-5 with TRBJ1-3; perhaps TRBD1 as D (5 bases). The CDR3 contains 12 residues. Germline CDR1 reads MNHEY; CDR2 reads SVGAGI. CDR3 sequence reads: CAGSPDSDLWYF. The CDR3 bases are TGTGCCGGCAGCCCAGACAGTGACCTTTGGTATTTT.

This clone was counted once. The CDR3 loop reads CASSALAGAYNEQFF. DNA for the CDR3: TGCGCCAGCAGCGCGCTAGCGGGGGCCTACAATGAGCAGTTCTTC. The chain carries TRBV5-1 and TRBJ2-1, with 10 bases fitting TRBD2. CDR1 and CDR2 (germline): SGHRS, YFSETQ. V trimming: 4 bases; J trimming: 2 bases; junction bases outside the gene matches: 3. The CDR3 totals 15 residues.

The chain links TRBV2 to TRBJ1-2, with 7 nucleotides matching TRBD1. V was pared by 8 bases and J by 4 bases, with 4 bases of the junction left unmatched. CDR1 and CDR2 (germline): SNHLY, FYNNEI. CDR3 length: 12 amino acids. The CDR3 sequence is CASAQGSYGYTF. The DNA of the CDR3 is TGTGCCAGCGCACAGGGGAGCTATGGCTACACCTTC.

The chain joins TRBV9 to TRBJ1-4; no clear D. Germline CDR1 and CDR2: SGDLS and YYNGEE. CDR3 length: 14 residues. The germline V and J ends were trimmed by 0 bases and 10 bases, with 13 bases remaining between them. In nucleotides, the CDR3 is TGTGCCAGCAGCGTAGGGGTCACAGATGGAAAACTGTTTTTT. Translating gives CASSVGVTDGKLFF.

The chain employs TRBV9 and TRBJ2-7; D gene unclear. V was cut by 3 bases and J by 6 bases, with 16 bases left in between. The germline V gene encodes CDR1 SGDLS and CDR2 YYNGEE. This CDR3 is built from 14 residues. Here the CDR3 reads CASSADSRGSEQYF. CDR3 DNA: TGTGCCAGCAGCGCCGACTCCCGAGGAAGCGAGCAGTACTTC.

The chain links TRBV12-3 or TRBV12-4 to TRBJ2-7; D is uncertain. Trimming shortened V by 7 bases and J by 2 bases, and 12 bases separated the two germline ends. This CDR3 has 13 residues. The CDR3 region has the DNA TGTGCCAGCACATTCAGTGGTCCCTACGAGCAGTACTTC. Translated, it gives CASTFSGPYEQYF.

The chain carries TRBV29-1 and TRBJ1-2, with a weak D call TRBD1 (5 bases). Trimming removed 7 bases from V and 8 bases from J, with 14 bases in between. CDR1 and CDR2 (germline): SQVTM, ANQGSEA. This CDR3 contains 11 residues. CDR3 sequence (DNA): TGCAGCGCCAGACAGTCCCGCGGCTACACCTTC. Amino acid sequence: CSARQSRGYTF.

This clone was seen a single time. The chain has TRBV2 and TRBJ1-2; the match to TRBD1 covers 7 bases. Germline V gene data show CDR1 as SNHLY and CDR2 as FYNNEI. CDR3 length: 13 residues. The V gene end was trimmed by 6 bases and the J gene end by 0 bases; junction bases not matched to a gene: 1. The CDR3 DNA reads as TGTGCCAGCAGAGGGACAGCTAACTATGGCTACACCTTC. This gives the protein CASRGTANYGYTF.

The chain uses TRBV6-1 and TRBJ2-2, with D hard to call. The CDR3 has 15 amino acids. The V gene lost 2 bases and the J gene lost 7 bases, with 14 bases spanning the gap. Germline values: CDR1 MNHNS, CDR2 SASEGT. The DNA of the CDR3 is TGTGCCAGCAGTGAAACCCACCGAGACATCGGGGAGCTGTTTTTT. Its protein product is CASSETHRDIGELFF.

The DNA of the CDR3 is TGTGCCAGCAGCCAAGATTATTTGGGCGCGGGGGGTCAGGTAGATACGCAGTATTTT. It translates to CASSQDYLGAGGQVDTQYF. The rearrangement uses TRBV3-1 (or the pseudogene TRBV3-2) and TRBJ2-3; TRBD2 matches 8 bases. The CDR3 spans 19 residues. Germline V CDR1 and CDR2: LGHDT, YNNKEL (reference sequence). J gave up 5 bases and V 0 bases, and 16 bases lay outside the gene matches.

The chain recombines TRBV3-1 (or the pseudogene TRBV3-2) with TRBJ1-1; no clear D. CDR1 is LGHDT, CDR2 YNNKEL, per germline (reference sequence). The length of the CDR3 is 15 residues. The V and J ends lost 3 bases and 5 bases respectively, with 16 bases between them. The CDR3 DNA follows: TGTGCCAGCAGCCATCGGTTGAACGCGGGGACTGAAGCTTTCTTT. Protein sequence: CASSHRLNAGTEAFF.

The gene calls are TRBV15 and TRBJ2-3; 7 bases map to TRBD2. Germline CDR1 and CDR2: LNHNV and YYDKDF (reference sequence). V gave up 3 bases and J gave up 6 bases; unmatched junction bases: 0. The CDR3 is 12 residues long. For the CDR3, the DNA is TGTGCCACCAGCAGGCGGGGGGATACGCAGTATTTT. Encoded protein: CATSRRGDTQYF.

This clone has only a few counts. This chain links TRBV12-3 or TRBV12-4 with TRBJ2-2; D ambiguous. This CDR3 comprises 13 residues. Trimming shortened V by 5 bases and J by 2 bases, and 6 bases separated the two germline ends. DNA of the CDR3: TGTGCCAGCAGTATCCTCAACACCGGGGAGCTGTTTTTT. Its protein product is CASSILNTGELFF.

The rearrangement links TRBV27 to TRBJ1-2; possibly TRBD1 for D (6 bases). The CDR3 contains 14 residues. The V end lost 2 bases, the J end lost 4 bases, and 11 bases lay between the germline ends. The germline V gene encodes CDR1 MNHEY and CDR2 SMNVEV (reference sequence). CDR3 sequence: CASSLAGTFYGYTF. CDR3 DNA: TGTGCCAGCAGTTTAGCCGGGACATTCTATGGCTACACCTTC.

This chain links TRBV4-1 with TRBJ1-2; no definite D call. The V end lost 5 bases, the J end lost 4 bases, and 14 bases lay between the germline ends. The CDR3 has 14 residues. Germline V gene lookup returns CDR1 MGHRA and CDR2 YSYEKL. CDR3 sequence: CASSTPQASYGYTF. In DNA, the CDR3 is TGCGCCAGCAGCACGCCCCAGGCCAGCTATGGCTACACCTTC.

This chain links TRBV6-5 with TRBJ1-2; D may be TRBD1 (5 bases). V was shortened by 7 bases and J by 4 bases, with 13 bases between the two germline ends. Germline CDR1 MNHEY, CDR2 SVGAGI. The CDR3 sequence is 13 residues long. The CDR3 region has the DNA TGTGCCAGCACCTACGTCAGGGCCTATGGCTACACCTTC. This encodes CASTYVRAYGYTF.

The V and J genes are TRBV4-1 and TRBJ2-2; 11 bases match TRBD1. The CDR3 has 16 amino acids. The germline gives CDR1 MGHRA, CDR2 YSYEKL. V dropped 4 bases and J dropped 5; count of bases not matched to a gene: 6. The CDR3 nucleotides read TGCGCCAGCAGCCCCAGGACAGGGGGCGATACCGGGGAGCTGTTTTTT. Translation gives CASSPRTGGDTGELFF.

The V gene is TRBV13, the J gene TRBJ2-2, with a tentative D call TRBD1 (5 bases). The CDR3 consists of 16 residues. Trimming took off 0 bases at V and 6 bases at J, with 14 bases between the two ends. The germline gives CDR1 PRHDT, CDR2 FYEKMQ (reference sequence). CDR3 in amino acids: CASSLGKQGRSGELFF. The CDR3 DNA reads TGTGCCAGCAGCTTAGGCAAGCAGGGTCGGTCCGGGGAGCTGTTTTTT.

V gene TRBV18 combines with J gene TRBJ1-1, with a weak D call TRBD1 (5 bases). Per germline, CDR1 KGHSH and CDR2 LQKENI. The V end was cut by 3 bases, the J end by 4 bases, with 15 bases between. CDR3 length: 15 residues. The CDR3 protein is CASSPFGQGGTEAFF. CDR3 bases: TGTGCCAGCTCACCTTTCGGGCAGGGCGGCACTGAAGCTTTCTTT.

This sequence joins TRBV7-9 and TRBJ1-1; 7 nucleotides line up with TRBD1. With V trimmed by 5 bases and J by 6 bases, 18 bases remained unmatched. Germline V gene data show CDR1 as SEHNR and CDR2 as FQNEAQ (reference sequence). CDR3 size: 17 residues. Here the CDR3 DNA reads TGTGCCAGCAGCAATGGTTTTTCTACGACAGGGACCCCTGAAGCTTTCTTT. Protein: CASSNGFSTTGTPEAFF.

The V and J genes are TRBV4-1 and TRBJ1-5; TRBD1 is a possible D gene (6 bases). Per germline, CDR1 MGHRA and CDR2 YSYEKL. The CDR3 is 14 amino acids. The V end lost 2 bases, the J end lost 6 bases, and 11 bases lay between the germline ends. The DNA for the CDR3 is TGCGCCAGCAGCCAACGACAGGTAGGTCAGCCCCAGCATTTT. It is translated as CASSQRQVGQPQHF.

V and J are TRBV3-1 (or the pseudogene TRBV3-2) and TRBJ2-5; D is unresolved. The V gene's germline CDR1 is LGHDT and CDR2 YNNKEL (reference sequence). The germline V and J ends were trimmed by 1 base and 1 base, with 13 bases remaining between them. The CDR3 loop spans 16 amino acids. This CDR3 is CASSQVGGRLQETQYF. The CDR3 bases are TGTGCCAGCAGCCAAGTCGGTGGGCGCCTCCAAGAGACCCAGTACTTC.

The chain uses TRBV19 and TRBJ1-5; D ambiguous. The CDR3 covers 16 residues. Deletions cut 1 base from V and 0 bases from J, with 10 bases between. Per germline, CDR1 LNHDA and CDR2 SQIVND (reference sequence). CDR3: CASSIAEAYSNQPQHF. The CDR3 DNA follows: TGTGCCAGTAGTATAGCGGAGGCCTATAGCAATCAGCCCCAGCATTTT. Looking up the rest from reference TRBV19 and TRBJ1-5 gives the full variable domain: DGGITQSPKYLFRKEGQNVTLSCEQNLNHDAMYWYRQDPGQGLRLIYYSQIVNDFQKGDIAEGYSVSREKKESFPLTVTSAQKNPTAFYLCASSIAEAYSNQPQHFGDGTRLSIL.

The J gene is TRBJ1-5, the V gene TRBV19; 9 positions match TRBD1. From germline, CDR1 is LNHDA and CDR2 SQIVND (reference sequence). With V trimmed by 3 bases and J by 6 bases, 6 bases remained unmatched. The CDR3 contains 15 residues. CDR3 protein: CASSIVGTGTQPQHF. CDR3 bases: TGTGCCAGTAGTATTGTCGGGACAGGGACTCAGCCCCAGCATTTT.

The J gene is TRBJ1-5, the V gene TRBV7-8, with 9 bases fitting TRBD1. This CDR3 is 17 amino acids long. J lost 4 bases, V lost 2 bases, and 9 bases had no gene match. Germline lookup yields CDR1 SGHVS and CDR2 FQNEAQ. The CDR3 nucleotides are TGTGCCAGCAGCTTATCCTACGGGACAGGGATAAATCAGCCCCAGCATTTT. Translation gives CASSLSYGTGINQPQHF. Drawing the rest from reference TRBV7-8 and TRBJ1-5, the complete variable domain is GAGVSQSPRYKVAKRGQDVALRCDPISGHVSLFWYQQALGQGPEFLTYFQNEAQLDKSGLPSDRFFAERPEGSVSTLKIQRTQQEDSAVYLCASSLSYGTGINQPQHFGDGTRLSIL.